This T cell receptor (beta chain) was profiled in a study of blood T cell repertoires in COVID-19. The overall study: Material from acute and convalescent COVID-19 was sourced from the United States, Italy and Spain. Nucleic acid was either cDNA or gDNA, and it came from T cells, B-cell-depleted T cells, or PBMCs.

Germline V gene sequence: CDR1 SNHLY, CDR2 FYNNEI. The CDR3 runs to 14 residues. V lost 2 bases, J lost 6 bases, and 11 bases lay in between. Original data processing: Estimation of nucleated cell counts was performed using reference gene primer amplification. Profiled with immunoSEQ multiplex PCR; TCRdb holds only in-frame clones, not every one. The DNA was the basis for D and trimming; V, J and clone size are from that table. Counted here are 240,000 or so clones, approximately 82% occurring once; the ten biggest clones make up 3.4%. The rearrangement uses TRBV2 and TRBJ2-1; D ambiguous. This receptor was obtained from a woman aged 18-35 years with acute or convalescent COVID-19. The sample consisted of peripheral blood. CDR3 nucleotides: TGTGCCAGCAGTGAATCTTCATTAGTCAATGAGCAGTTCTTC. It is translated as CASSESSLVNEQFF.